This is a list of T cell receptor beta chains from one sample in a study of shared T cell receptors in the human thymus. Assay: immunoSEQ multiplex PCR; the TCRdb copy retains only in-frame clones and omits some. The sample contains fewer than 700,000 clones, 85% to 90% of which appear only once. These data also featured in a second study, about human thymus T cells.

The specimen sequenced was thymocytes. These receptors were obtained from a boy in the first two years of life with a congenital heart defect. Each CDR3 is given with its conserved first and last residue. D genes are given only for firm matches. A row's size may be missing; if present it is once, few, many or a size class.

TRBJ2-7	TRBD2	TRBV19	NA	TGTGCCACCGCCCTGGCGGGAGCCTCCTACGAGCAGTACTTC	CATALAGASYEQYF
TRBJ2-5	NA	TRBV10-1	NA	TGCGCCAGCGCCCGGACTGTCCAAGAGACCCAGTACTTC	CASARTVQETQYF
TRBJ1-1	TRBD1	TRBV7-9	NA	TGTGCCAGCAGCTTGAACAGGGGAACTGAAGCTTTCTTT	CASSLNRGTEAFF
TRBJ2-5	NA	TRBV6-5	NA	TGTGCCAGCAGCCCCCGGCGGGGTTTGGAGGAGACCCAGTACTTC	CASSPRRGLEETQYF
TRBJ1-2	NA	TRBV18	NA	TGTGCCAGCTCCCACCAAGAGCATGGCTACACCTTC	CASSHQEHGYTF
TRBJ2-7	NA	TRBV4-1	NA	TGCGCCAGCAGCCAAGTAACCGGGGTATCCTACGAGCAGTACTTC	CASSQVTGVSYEQYF
TRBJ2-5	TRBD2	TRBV2	once	TGTGCCAGCAGTGAATATAGCGGGAGGACCTTCCAAGAGACCCAGTACTTC	CASSEYSGRTFQETQYF
TRBJ2-5	TRBD2	TRBV5-4	NA	TGTGCCAGCAACTGGGGGGGGGAGGAGACCCAGTACTTC	CASNWGGEETQYF
TRBJ2-7	NA	TRBV14	NA	TGTGCCAGCAGCCTGAGGTGTTCCGAGCAGTACTTC	CASSLRCSEQYF
TRBJ2-7	TRBD2	TRBV4-3	NA	TGCGCCAGCAGCCAACGGGTTAGCGGGGTTTACGAGCAGTACTTC	CASSQRVSGVYEQYF
TRBJ2-3	NA	TRBV20-1	NA	TGCAGTGCTAGAGAGATGGAGGGGCAGTATTTT	CSAREMEGQYF
TRBJ2-5	TRBD2	TRBV5-1	NA	TGCGCCAGCAGCTTGGAGTGCGGGAGGGCTCGGGAGACCCAGTACTTC	CASSLECGRARETQYF
TRBJ2-2	NA	TRBV7-8	NA	TGTGCCAGCAGCTTATTGATAGGGGCGAACACCGGGGAGCTGTTTTTT	CASSLLIGANTGELFF
TRBJ1-5	NA	TRBV6-5	NA	TGTGCCCGGCGGGGGAACAATCAGCCCCAGCATTTT	CARRGNNQPQHF
TRBJ2-1	TRBD2	TRBV10-3	NA	TGTGCCGCAACTAAGCGGGAGAAGAGAGGTGAGCAGTTCTTC	CAATKREKRGEQFF
TRBJ1-3	TRBD1	TRBV18	NA	TGTGCCAGCTCCGAGGGGGCTGGCTCTGGAAACACCATATATTTT	CASSEGAGSGNTIYF
TRBJ2-2	TRBD1	TRBV9	NA	TGTGCCAGCAGCGTAAGCACCGACGGACAGGACAACACCGGGGAGCTGTTTTTT	CASSVSTDGQDNTGELFF
TRBJ1-5	TRBD1	TRBV19	NA	TGTGCCAGTAGTATCCGGGACAGGGGGGTGAGCAATCAGCCCCAGCATTTT	CASSIRDRGVSNQPQHF
TRBJ2-4	NA	TRBV18	few	TGTGCCAGCTCACACAACAGGTACCTAGCCAAAAACATTCAGTACTTC	CASSHNRYLAKNIQYF
TRBJ2-3	TRBD2	TRBV2	NA	TGTGCCAGCTCGCCGAGCGGGAGGGGGGGAGATACGCAGTATTTT	CASSPSGRGGDTQYF
TRBJ1-5	TRBD1	TRBV27	NA	TGTGCCAGCAGTCCGACAGGGGTTAGCAATCAGCCCCAGCATTTT	CASSPTGVSNQPQHF
TRBJ2-7	TRBD2	TRBV11-1	NA	TGTGCCAGCAGCCCCCGATTTACGCGGGAGTTCGACGAGCAGTACTTC	CASSPRFTREFDEQYF
TRBJ2-3	NA	TRBV30	NA	TGTGCCTGGAGCCCTCCAGAGGACTCACCCTCCACAGATACGCAGTATTTT	CAWSPPEDSPSTDTQYF
TRBJ1-1	NA	TRBV18	once	TGTGCCAGCTCACCACGGGGACAGAACACTGAAGCTTTCTTT	CASSPRGQNTEAFF
TRBJ1-1	NA	TRBV13	NA	TGTGCCAGCAGCTTAGAGGTGCCGGGGAACACTGAAGCTTTCTTT	CASSLEVPGNTEAFF
TRBJ2-1	NA	TRBV12-5	NA	TGTGCTAGTGGTTTGGACGGGAGCTCCTACAATGAGCAGTTCTTC	CASGLDGSSYNEQFF
TRBJ2-1	NA	TRBV4-2	NA	TGTGCCAGCAGCCAAGATCGCTGGGGGCTTGAGCAGTTCTTC	CASSQDRWGLEQFF
TRBJ2-3	TRBD2	TRBV5-1	NA	TGCGCCAGCAGCTTGGATTGGGGGGGGAGCACAGATACGCAGTATTTT	CASSLDWGGSTDTQYF
TRBJ1-1	TRBD1	TRBV4-1	NA	TGCGCCAGCAGCCAAGGGAAGGACAGGGTCACTGAAGCTTTCTTT	CASSQGKDRVTEAFF
TRBJ1-4	NA	TRBV5-1	NA	TGCGCCAGCAGCTTACGACGGGCAACTAATGAAAAACTGTTTTTT	CASSLRRATNEKLFF
TRBJ2-3	NA	TRBV28	NA	TGTGCCACCTGGGCCCACCCGGTAGATACGCAGTATTTT	CATWAHPVDTQYF